This passage covers 19 T cell receptor beta chains from one sample sequenced in a study of shared clonotypes between healthy human individuals. TCRdb's copy holds only in-frame clones and misses some; the assay was immunoSEQ multiplex PCR. The sample consists of about 960,000 clones, 70% to 85% of them appearing once. Sequencing used memory CD4+ T cells sorted from blood. This sample's subset: CD45RA-negative fraction. All receptors come from a man aged 18 to 35 in good health.

The chain is built from TRBV5-1 and TRBJ1-2; D remains ambiguous. This CDR3 contains 14 residues. Trimming shortened V by 1 base and J by 0 bases, and 7 bases separated the two germline ends. In germline, CDR1 is SGHRS, CDR2 YFSETQ. DNA of the CDR3: TGCGCCAGCAGCTTGTACAGTTCTAACTATGGCTACACCTTC. Encoded protein: CASSLYSSNYGYTF.

V is TRBV7-8 and J is TRBJ2-7; no reliable D call. This CDR3 comprises 12 residues. With 5 bases removed from V and 1 base from J, the gap between germline ends came to 6 bases. CDR1 and CDR2 from the germline V gene are SGHVS and FQNEAQ. CDR3 loop: CASSEKSYEQYF. As DNA, the CDR3 is TGTGCCAGCAGCGAGAAATCCTACGAGCAGTACTTC.

This chain links TRBV19 with TRBJ1-1; tentative D call: TRBD1 (5 bases). This CDR3 has 15 residues. With 5 bases removed from V and 7 bases from J, the gap between germline ends came to 20 bases. Germline CDR1 LNHDA, CDR2 SQIVND (reference sequence). This CDR3 reads CASSPGRNGGDEAFF. The CDR3 DNA is TGTGCCAGTAGTCCTGGACGGAACGGGGGGGATGAAGCTTTCTTT. The whole variable domain, filled in from reference TRBV19 and TRBJ1-1, reads DGGITQSPKYLFRKEGQNVTLSCEQNLNHDAMYWYRQDPGQGLRLIYYSQIVNDFQKGDIAEGYSVSREKKESFPLTVTSAQKNPTAFYLCASSPGRNGGDEAFFGQGTRLTVV.

Remarks on this clone: Other DNA sequences within the sample encode an identical CDR3. The rearrangement joins TRBV5-6 to TRBJ2-5; the match to TRBD1 covers 9 bases. CDR1 is SGHDT and CDR2 is YYEEEE in the germline V gene. The CDR3 has 14 residues. J was trimmed by 3 bases and V by 4 bases; bases with no gene match: 4. CDR3 loop: CASSDGTGKETQYF. The CDR3 DNA reads as TGTGCCAGCAGCGATGGGACAGGGAAAGAGACCCAGTACTTC.

V gene TRBV2 combines with J gene TRBJ2-7, with D uncertain. The germline V and J ends were trimmed by 3 bases and 1 base, with 10 bases remaining between them. The germline gives CDR1 SNHLY, CDR2 FYNNEI. The CDR3 has 14 residues. The CDR3 loop is CASSERLQSYEQYF. The CDR3 bases are TGTGCCAGCAGTGAGCGACTGCAATCCTACGAGCAGTACTTC. The full variable domain, with the rest looked up from reference TRBV2 and TRBJ2-7, is EPEVTQTPSHQVTQMGQEVILRCVPISNHLYFYWYRQILGQKVEFLVSFYNNEISEKSEIFDDQFSVERPDGSNFTLKIRSTKLEDSAMYFCASSERLQSYEQYFGPGTRLTVT.

This chain uses TRBV7-2 with TRBJ1-2; 11 bases align to TRBD1. This CDR3 has 15 residues. The germline V gene encodes CDR1 SGHTA and CDR2 FQGNSA. J lost 8 bases, V lost 0 bases, and 5 bases had no gene match. In DNA form, the CDR3 reads TGTGCCAGCAGCTTAGCCGGACAGGGGGCAAGGGGCTACACCTTC. Translated: CASSLAGQGARGYTF. The full variable domain, completed using reference TRBV7-2 and TRBJ1-2, is GAGVSQSPSNKVTEKGKDVELRCDPISGHTALYWYRQSLGQGLEFLIYFQGNSAPDKSGLPSDRFSAERTGGSVSTLTIQRTQQEDSAVYLCASSLAGQGARGYTFGSGTRLTVV.

The chain recombines TRBV7-9 with TRBJ1-2; D is uncertain. The germline CDR1 and CDR2 sequences are SEHNR and FQNEAQ (reference sequence). CDR3 length: 11 amino acids. Trimming left V 5 bases short and J 8 bases short, with 9 bases between. The CDR3 loop is CASSADGGYTF. The DNA for the CDR3 is TGTGCCAGCAGCGCTGACGGGGGCTACACCTTC.

The rearrangement uses TRBV7-2 and TRBJ2-1; TRBD1 agrees at 10 bases. Losses at the gene ends were 5 bases for V and 7 bases for J; bases not matched to a gene: 5. CDR1 SGHTA and CDR2 FQGNSA come from the germline V gene. The CDR3 totals 14 residues. The DNA of the CDR3 is TGTGCCAGCAGCCACCGACAGGGGGCGAATGAGCAGTTCTTC. This encodes CASSHRQGANEQFF.

The rearrangement links TRBV11-3 to TRBJ2-6; 10 bases align to TRBD1. The CDR3 is made up of 18 amino acids. Germline trimming cut 1 base from V and 2 bases from J; bases unmatched to any gene: 5. CDR1 is SGHNT and CDR2 is YENEEA in the germline V gene. CDR3 coding DNA: TGTGCCAGCAGCTTAGGACCGACAGGGGGCCCTGGGGCCAACGTCCTGACTTTC. Encoded protein: CASSLGPTGGPGANVLTF. Looking up the rest from reference TRBV11-3 and TRBJ2-6 gives the full variable domain: EAGVVQSPRYKIIEKKQPVAFWCNPISGHNTLYWYLQNLGQGPELLIRYENEEAVDDSQLPKDRFSAERLKGVDSTLKIQPAELGDSAVYLCASSLGPTGGPGANVLTFGAGSRLTVL.

With respect to this clone: A single base separates this from a much larger clone, so it may be a read error. This chain uses TRBV6-5 with TRBJ1-6, with 8 nucleotides matching TRBD1. Germline CDR1 MNHEY, CDR2 SVGAGI. This CDR3 is built from 14 residues. The CDR3 coding sequence is TGTGCCAGCAGCATGACAGGGGATAATTCATCCCTCCACTTT. It codes for CASSMTGDNSSLHF.

The rearrangement links TRBV9 to TRBJ2-3; D not certain. The ends were cut back, 0 bases at V and 2 bases at J, with 4 bases in the middle. The CDR3 runs 13 residues. Germline lookup yields CDR1 SGDLS and CDR2 YYNGEE. This chain's CDR3 is CASSVGLTDTQYF. The CDR3 DNA is TGTGCCAGCAGCGTAGGGCTCACAGATACGCAGTATTTT.

The chain links TRBV10-3 to TRBJ1-2; 7 bases are shared with TRBD1. The CDR3 spans 12 residues. V lost 10 bases and J lost 3; bases outside the gene matches: 5. Germline CDR1 ENHRY, CDR2 SYGVKD. The CDR3 DNA reads TGTGCCACACGAACAGGGGACTATGGCTACACCTTC. Translating it yields CATRTGDYGYTF.

In its sample, this clone was seen once. This chain links TRBV19 with TRBJ1-1; D call uncertain. Between the trimmed V and J ends, which lost 3 bases and 8 bases, there was a span of 13 bases. The CDR3 contains 13 residues. The germline CDR1 and CDR2 sequences are LNHDA and SQIVND (reference sequence). For the CDR3, the DNA is TGTGCCAGTAGTATCACTCTCATTCCGGAAGCTTTCTTT. It specifies CASSITLIPEAFF.

Regarding this clone: The same CDR3 arises from other DNA sequences in this sample as well. The chain combines TRBV5-1 with TRBJ1-3, with a weak D call TRBD1 (6 bases). Germline values: CDR1 SGHRS, CDR2 YFSETQ. V shed 2 bases and J shed 2 bases, with 8 bases lying between them. This CDR3 is built from 14 residues. The DNA of the CDR3 is TGCGCCAGCAGCTTAGGGGGGACTGGAAACACCATATATTTT. Protein sequence: CASSLGGTGNTIYF.

This chain joins TRBV4-3 and TRBJ1-1, with no clear D. Trimming took 3 bases from V and 5 from J, leaving 13 bases between them. CDR3 length: 14 residues. Germline-derived CDR1 and CDR2 are LGHNA and YSLEER. CDR3 bases: TGCGCCAGCAGCCAGATGGGTGCAGCAACTGAAGCTTTCTTT. Protein sequence: CASSQMGAATEAFF.

The chain joins TRBV19 to TRBJ2-1; D uncertain. The CDR3 covers 12 residues. Germline V gene lookup returns CDR1 LNHDA and CDR2 SQIVND (reference sequence). Trimming removed 4 bases from V and 7 bases from J, with 8 bases in between. The CDR3 here is CASSTQRNEQFF. The CDR3 DNA reads as TGTGCCAGTAGTACCCAAAGGAATGAGCAGTTCTTC.

The chain employs TRBV28 and TRBJ1-1, with 9 bases matching TRBD1. After removal of 8 bases from V and 5 bases from J, the junction contained 3 bases not matched to a gene. The CDR3 has 12 residues. CDR1 and CDR2 from the germline V gene are MDHEN and SYDVKM. The CDR3 loop is CASDRGWTEAFF. In DNA, the CDR3 is TGTGCCAGCGACAGGGGGTGGACTGAAGCTTTCTTT. The whole variable domain, filled in from reference TRBV28 and TRBJ1-1, reads DVKVTQSSRYLVKRTGEKVFLECVQDMDHENMFWYRQDPGLGLRLIYFSYDVKMKEKGDIPEGYSVSREKKERFSLILESASTNQTSMYLCASDRGWTEAFFGQGTRLTVV.

The V gene is TRBV6-5, the J gene TRBJ2-7; D might be TRBD1 or TRBD2, each matching 6 bases. This CDR3 spans 15 amino acids. Germline V gives CDR1 MNHEY, CDR2 SVGAGI. The V end was cut by 10 bases, the J end by 1 base, with 20 bases between. CDR3 nucleotides: TGTGCCACGCGACTCCGCCAGGGGACTTCCTACGAGCAGTACTTC. Translation: CATRLRQGTSYEQYF.

The chain is built from TRBV2 and TRBJ2-2; D gene ambiguous. The germline V and J ends were trimmed by 4 bases and 8 bases, with 11 bases remaining between them. The CDR3 runs 13 residues. The germline V gene has CDR1 SNHLY and CDR2 FYNNEI. CDR3 in DNA: TGTGCCAGCAGTGTGGCCCCTCAAGGGGAGCTGTTTTTT. The encoded protein is CASSVAPQGELFF.